The subject of this entry is one T cell receptor beta chain. Its specificity is not known. This sample is part of a study of CD8+CD57+ T cells in acquired aplastic anemia. The overall study: The DNA of sorted CD4+ and CD8+ cells averaged roughly 3.2 ug.

Germline V lookup: CDR1 SGHDT, CDR2 YYEEEE. The V end was cut by 4 bases, the J end by 7 bases, with 11 bases between. The CDR3 is made up of 12 amino acids. Patients picked for sequencing had shown CD8+CD57+ cell expansion detected by flow cytometry. All patients had severe acquired aplastic anemia. Patients were untreated when blood was sampled. The TCR beta profiling, which covered VDJ combination and CDR3 sequence, was carried out using genomic DNA as the template. TCRdb ran MiXCR on the reads and lists one entry per CDR3 protein. The sample shows 450,000 to 600,000 distinct CDR3 sequences, over 25% of them seen only once. General study findings and limits: CD8+ Simpson's diversity did not differ significantly between patients and controls.

The chain uses TRBV5-6 and TRBJ1-1, with D possibly being TRBD1 (5 bases). The source of this sequence is a human donor with aplastic anemia. The sequenced sample was sorted CD4+, CD8+, or CD8+CD57+ T cells (not recorded which) from PBMCs. CDR3 loop: CASSTPGSEAFF. The CDR3 region has the DNA TGTGCCAGCAGCACACCAGGGAGTGAAGCTTTCTTT.